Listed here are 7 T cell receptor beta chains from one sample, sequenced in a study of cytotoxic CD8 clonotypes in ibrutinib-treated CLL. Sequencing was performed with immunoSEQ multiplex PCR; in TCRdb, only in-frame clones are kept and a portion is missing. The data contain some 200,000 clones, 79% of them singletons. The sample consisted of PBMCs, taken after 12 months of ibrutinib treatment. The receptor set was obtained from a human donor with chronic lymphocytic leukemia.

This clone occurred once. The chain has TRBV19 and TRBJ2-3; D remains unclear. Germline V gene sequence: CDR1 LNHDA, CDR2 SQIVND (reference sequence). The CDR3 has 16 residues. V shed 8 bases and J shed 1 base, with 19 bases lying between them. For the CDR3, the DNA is TGTGCCAGTGCTCCCTGGGGAAGCGCAGGCACAGATACGCAGTATTTT. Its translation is CASAPWGSAGTDTQYF. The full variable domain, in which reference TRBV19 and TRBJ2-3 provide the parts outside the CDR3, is DGGITQSPKYLFRKEGQNVTLSCEQNLNHDAMYWYRQDPGQGLRLIYYSQIVNDFQKGDIAEGYSVSREKKESFPLTVTSAQKNPTAFYLCASAPWGSAGTDTQYFGPGTRLTVL.

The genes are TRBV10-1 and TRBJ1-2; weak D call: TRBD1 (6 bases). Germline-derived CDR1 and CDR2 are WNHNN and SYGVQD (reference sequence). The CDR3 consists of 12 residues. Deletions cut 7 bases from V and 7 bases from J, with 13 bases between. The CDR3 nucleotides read TGCGCCAGCATCCGGGACATCTCTGGCTACACCTTC. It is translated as CASIRDISGYTF.

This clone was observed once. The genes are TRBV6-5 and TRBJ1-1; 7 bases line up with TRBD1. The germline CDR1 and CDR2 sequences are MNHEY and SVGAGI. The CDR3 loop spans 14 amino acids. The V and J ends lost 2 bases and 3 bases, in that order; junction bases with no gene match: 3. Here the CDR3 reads CASSYRGTDTEAFF. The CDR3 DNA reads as TGTGCCAGCAGTTACCGGGGGACAGACACTGAAGCTTTCTTT.

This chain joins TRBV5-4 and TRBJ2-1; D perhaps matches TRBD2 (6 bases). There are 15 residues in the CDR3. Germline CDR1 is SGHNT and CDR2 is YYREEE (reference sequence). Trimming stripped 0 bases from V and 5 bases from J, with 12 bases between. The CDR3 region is CASSLAGAGHNEQFF. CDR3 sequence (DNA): TGTGCCAGCAGCTTGGCCGGCGCGGGACACAATGAGCAGTTCTTC.

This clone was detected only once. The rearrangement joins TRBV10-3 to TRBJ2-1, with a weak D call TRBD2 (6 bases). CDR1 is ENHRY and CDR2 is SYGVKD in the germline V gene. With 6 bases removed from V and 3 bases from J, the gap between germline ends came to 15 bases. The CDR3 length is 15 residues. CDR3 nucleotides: TGTGCCATCAGCCCCCTAGGGGAGGTCTACAATGAGCAGTTCTTC. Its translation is CAISPLGEVYNEQFF.

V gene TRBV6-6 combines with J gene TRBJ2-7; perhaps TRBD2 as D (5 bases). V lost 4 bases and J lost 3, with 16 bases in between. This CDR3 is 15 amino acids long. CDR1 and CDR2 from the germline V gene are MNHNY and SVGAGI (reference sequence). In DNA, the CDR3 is TGTGCCAGCAGTTCCCTTCTTGTCGGGAACTACGAGCAGTACTTC. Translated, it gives CASSSLLVGNYEQYF.

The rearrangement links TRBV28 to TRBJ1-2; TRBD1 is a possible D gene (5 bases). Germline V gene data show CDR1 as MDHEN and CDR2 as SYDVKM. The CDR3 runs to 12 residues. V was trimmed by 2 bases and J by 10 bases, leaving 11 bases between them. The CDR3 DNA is TGTGCCAGCAGTTTACCCCAGGGTGCCTACACCTTC. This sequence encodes CASSLPQGAYTF.